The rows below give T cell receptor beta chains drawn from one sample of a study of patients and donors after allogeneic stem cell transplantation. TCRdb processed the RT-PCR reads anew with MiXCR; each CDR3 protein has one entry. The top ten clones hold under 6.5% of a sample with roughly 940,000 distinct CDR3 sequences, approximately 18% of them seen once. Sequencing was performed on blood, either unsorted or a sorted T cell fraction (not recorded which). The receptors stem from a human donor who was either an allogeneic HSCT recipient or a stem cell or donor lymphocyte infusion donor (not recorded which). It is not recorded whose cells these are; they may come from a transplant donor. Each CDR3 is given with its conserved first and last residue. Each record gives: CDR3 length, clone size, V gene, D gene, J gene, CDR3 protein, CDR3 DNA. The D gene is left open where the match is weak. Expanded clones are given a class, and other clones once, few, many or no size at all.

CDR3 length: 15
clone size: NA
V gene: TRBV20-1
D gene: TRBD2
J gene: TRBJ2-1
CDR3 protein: CSASGLAGVYNEQFF
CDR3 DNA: TGCAGTGCTAGTGGACTAGCGGGGGTATACAATGAGCAGTTCTTC

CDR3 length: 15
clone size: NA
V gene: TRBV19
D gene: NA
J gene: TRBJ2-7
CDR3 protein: CASSALWGDSYEQYF
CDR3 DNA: TGTGCCAGTAGTGCCCTTTGGGGCGACTCCTACGAGCAGTACTTC

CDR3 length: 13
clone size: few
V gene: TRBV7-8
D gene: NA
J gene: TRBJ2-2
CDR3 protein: CASSVDSTGELFF
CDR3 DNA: TGTGCCAGCAGCGTGGACTCCACCGGGGAGCTGTTTTTT

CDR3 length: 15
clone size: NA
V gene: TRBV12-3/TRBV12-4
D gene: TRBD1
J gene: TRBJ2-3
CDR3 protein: CASRGQERLTDTQYF
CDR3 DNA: TGTGCCAGCAGAGGACAGGAACGACTCACAGATACGCAGTATTTT

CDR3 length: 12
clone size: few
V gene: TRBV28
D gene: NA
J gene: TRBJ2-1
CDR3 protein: CASTARYNEQFF
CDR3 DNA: TGTGCCTCCACCGCCAGGTACAATGAGCAGTTCTTC

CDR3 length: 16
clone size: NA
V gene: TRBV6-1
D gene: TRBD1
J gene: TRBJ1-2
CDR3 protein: CASSHAGGGDSYGYTF
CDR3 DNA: TGTGCCAGCAGTCACGCGGGGGGAGGGGACAGCTATGGCTACACCTTC

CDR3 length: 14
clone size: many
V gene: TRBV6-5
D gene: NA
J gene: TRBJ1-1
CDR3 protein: CASSYGMTTRGAFF
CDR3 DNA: TGTGCCAGCAGTTACGGTATGACCACCAGAGGAGCTTTCTTT

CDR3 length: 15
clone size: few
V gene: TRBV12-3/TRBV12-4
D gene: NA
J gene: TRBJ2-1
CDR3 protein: CASRLGVRVVNEQFF
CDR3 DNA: TGTGCCAGCAGATTAGGGGTTCGGGTTGTCAATGAGCAGTTCTTC

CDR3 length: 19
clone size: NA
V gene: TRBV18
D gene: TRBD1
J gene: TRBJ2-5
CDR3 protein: CASSPLFFDGTGGQETQYF
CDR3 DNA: TGTGCCAGCTCACCACTCTTCTTTGACGGGACAGGGGGTCAGGAGACCCAGTACTTC

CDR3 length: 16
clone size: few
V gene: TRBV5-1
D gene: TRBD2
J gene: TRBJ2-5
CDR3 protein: CASSPGTSGSQETQYF
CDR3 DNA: TGCGCCAGCAGCCCGGGGACTAGCGGATCCCAAGAGACCCAGTACTTC

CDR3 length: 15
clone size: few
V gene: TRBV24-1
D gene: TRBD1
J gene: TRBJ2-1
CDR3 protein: CATSDPGGSYNEQFF
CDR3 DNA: TGTGCCACCAGTGATCCAGGGGGCTCCTACAATGAGCAGTTCTTC

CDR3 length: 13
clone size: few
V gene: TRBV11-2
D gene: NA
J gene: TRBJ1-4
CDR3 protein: CASTQVRGEKLFF
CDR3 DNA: TGTGCCAGCACGCAGGTCAGGGGTGAAAAACTGTTTTTT

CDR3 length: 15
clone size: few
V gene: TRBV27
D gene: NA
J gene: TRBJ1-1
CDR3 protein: CASSRKGWGNTEAFF
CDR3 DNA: TGTGCCAGCAGTCGGAAGGGTTGGGGGAACACTGAAGCTTTCTTT

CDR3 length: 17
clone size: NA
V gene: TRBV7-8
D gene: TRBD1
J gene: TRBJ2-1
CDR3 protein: CASSPPTGQGFYNEQFF
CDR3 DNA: TGTGCCAGCAGCCCCCCCACGGGACAGGGGTTTTACAATGAGCAGTTCTTC

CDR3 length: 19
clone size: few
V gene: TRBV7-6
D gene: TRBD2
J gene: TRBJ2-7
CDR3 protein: CASSFNPRTSGRRSYEQYF
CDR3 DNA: TGTGCCAGCAGCTTCAACCCCCGGACTAGCGGGAGGCGCTCCTACGAGCAGTACTTC

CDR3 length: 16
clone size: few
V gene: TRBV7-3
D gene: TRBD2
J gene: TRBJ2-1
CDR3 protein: CATSPQPSGRKDEQFF
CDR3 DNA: TGTGCCACCTCCCCTCAACCTAGCGGGAGAAAGGATGAGCAGTTCTTC

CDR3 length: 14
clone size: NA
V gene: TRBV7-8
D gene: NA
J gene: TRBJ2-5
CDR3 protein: CASSLAELQETQYF
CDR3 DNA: TGTGCCAGCAGCTTAGCGGAGCTTCAAGAGACCCAGTACTTC

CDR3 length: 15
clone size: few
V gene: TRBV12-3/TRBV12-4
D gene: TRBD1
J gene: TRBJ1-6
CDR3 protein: CASSSTGTGESPLHF
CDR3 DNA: TGTGCCAGCAGTTCCACGGGGACAGGGGAATCACCCCTCCACTTT

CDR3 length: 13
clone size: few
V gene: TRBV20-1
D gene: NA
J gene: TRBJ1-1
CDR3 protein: CSAGGTLNTEAFF
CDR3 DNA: TGCAGTGCCGGCGGCACTTTGAACACTGAAGCTTTCTTT

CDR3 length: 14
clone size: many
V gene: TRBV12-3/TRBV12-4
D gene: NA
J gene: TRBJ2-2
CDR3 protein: CASSETGITGELFF
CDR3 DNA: TGTGCCAGCAGTGAAACAGGGATCACCGGGGAGCTGTTTTTT

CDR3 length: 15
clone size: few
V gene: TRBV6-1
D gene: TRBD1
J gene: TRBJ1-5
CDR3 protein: CASRLGTGANQPQHF
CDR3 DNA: TGTGCCAGCAGGTTAGGGACAGGGGCTAATCAGCCCCAGCATTTT

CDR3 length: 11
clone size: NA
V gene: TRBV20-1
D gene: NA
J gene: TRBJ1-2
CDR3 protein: CSARIENGYTF
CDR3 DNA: TGCAGTGCTAGGATCGAAAATGGCTACACCTTC

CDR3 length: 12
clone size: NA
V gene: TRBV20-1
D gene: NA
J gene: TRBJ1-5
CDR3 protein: CSARDKTARQHF
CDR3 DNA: TGCAGTGCTAGAGATAAGACAGCTCGTCAGCATTTT

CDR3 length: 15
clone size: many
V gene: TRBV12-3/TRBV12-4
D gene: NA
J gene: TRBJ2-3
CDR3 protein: CASSLSGSGTDTQYF
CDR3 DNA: TGTGCCAGCAGTTTGTCCGGGAGTGGCACAGATACGCAGTATTTT

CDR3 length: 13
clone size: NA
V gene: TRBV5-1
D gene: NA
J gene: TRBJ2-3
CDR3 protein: CASSSYVEDTQYF
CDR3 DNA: TGCGCCAGCAGTTCGTATGTGGAAGATACGCAGTATTTT

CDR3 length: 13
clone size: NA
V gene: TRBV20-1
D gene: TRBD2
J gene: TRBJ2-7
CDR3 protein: CSVPSGSSYEQYF
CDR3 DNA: TGCAGTGTTCCCAGCGGGAGTTCCTACGAGCAGTACTTC

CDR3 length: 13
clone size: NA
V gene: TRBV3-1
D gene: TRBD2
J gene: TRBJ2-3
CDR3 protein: CATTLAGGYTQYF
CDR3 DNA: TGTGCCACCACGCTAGCGGGAGGATATACGCAGTATTTT